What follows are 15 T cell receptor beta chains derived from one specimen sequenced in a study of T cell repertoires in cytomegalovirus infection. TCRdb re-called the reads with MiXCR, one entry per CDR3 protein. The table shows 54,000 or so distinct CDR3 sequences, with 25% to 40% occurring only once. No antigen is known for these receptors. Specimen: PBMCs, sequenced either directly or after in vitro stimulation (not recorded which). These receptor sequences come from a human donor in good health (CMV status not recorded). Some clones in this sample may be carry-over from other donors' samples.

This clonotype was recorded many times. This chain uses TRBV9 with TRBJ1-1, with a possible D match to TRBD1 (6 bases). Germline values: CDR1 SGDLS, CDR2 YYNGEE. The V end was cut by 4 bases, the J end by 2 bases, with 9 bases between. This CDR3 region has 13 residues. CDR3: CASSRQANTEAFF. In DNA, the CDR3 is TGTGCCAGCAGCAGACAGGCCAACACTGAAGCTTTCTTT. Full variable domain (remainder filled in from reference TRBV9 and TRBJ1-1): DSGVTQTPKHLITATGQRVTLRCSPRSGDLSVYWYQQSLDQGLQFLIQYYNGEERAKGNILERFSAQQFPDLHSELNLSSLELGDSALYFCASSRQANTEAFFGQGTRLTVV.

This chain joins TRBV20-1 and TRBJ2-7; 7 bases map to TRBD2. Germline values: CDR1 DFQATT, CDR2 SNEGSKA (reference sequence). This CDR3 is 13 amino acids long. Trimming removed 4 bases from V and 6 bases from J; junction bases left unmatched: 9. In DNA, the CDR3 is TGCAGTGCTACCCGGACTAGAACGGCCGAGCAGTACTTC. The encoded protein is CSATRTRTAEQYF.

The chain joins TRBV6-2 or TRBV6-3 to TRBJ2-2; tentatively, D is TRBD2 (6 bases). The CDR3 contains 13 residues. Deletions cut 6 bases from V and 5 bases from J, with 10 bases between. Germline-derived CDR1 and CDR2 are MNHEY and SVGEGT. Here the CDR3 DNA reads TGTGCCAGCAGGGACTACACTACCGGGGAGCTGTTTTTT. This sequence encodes CASRDYTTGELFF.

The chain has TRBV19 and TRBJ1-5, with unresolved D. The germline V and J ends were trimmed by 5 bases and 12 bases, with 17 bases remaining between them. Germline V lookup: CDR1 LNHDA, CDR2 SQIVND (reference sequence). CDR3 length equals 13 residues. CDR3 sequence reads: CASSYYSGGFQHF. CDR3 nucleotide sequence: TGTGCCAGTAGTTACTATAGTGGCGGCTTCCAGCATTTT.

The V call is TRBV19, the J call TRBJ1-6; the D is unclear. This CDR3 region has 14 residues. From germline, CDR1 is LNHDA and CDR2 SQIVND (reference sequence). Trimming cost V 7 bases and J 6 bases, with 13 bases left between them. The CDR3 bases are TGTGCCAGTACCTTATCTAGCCCTAATTCACCCCTCCACTTT. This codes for CASTLSSPNSPLHF.

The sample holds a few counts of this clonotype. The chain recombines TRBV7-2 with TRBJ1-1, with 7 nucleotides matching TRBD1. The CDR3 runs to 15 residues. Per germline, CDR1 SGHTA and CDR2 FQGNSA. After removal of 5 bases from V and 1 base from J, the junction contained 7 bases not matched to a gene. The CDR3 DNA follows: TGTGCCAGCAGCCCCCGGACAGGAGGGAACACTGAAGCTTTCTTT. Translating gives CASSPRTGGNTEAFF.

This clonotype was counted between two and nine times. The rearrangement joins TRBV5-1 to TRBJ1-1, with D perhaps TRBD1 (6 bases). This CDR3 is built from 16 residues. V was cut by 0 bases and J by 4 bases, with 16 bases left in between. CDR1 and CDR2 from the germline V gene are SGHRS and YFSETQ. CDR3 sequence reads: CASSLGPQGVGTEAFF. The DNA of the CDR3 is TGCGCCAGCAGCTTGGGACCACAGGGTGTTGGCACTGAAGCTTTCTTT.

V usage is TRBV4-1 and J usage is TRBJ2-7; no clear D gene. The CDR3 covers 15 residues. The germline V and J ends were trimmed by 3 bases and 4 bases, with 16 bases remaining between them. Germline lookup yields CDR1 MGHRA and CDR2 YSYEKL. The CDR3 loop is CASSQERFLIYEQYF. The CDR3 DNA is TGCGCCAGCAGCCAGGAGCGCTTTTTAATTTACGAGCAGTACTTC.

CDR3 DNA: TGTGCCAGCAGTGGGCGGGCAGGGGATGGCTACACCTTC. Translation gives CASSGRAGDGYTF. The chain is built from TRBV2 and TRBJ1-2; possible D gene TRBD1, 6 bases. This CDR3 spans 13 amino acids. Trimming stripped 4 bases from V and 6 bases from J, with 12 bases between. Germline V CDR1 and CDR2: SNHLY, FYNNEI. The whole variable domain, filled in from reference TRBV2 and TRBJ1-2, reads EPEVTQTPSHQVTQMGQEVILRCVPISNHLYFYWYRQILGQKVEFLVSFYNNEISEKSEIFDDQFSVERPDGSNFTLKIRSTKLEDSAMYFCASSGRAGDGYTFGSGTRLTVV.

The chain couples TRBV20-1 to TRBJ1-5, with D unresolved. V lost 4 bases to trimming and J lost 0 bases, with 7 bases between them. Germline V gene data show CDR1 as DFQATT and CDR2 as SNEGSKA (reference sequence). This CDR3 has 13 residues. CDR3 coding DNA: TGCAGTGCTACGGGTTATAGCAATCAGCCCCAGCATTTT. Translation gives CSATGYSNQPQHF.

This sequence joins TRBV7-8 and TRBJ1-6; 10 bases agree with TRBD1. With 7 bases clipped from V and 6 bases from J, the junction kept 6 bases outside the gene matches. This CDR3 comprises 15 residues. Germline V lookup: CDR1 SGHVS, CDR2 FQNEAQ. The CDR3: CASTWDRGGNSPLHF. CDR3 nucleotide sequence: TGTGCCAGCACCTGGGACAGGGGCGGTAATTCACCCCTCCACTTT.

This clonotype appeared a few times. DNA of the CDR3: TGTGCCAGCAGTTCCGGACAGACGGTGAGGGAGACCCAGTACTTC. Protein product: CASSSGQTVRETQYF. The gene calls are TRBV6-5 and TRBJ2-5; a weak D match, TRBD1 (6 bases). CDR1 is MNHEY and CDR2 is SVGAGI in the germline V gene. V lost 4 bases, J lost 5 bases, and 17 bases lay in between. The CDR3 spans 15 residues.

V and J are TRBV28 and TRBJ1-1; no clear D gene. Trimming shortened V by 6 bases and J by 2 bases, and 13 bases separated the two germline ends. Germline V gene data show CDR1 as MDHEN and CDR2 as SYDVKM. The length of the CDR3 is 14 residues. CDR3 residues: CASSPLWGNTEAFF. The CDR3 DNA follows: TGTGCCAGCAGCCCCCTGTGGGGAAACACTGAAGCTTTCTTT. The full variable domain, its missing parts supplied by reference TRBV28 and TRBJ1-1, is DVKVTQSSRYLVKRTGEKVFLECVQDMDHENMFWYRQDPGLGLRLIYFSYDVKMKEKGDIPEGYSVSREKKERFSLILESASTNQTSMYLCASSPLWGNTEAFFGQGTRLTVV.

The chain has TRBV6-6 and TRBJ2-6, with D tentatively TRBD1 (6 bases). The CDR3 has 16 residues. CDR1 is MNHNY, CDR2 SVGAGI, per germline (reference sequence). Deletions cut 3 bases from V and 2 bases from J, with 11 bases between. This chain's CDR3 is CASSYPWTAGANVLTF. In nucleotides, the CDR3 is TGTGCCAGCAGTTATCCATGGACAGCTGGGGCCAACGTCCTGACTTTC.

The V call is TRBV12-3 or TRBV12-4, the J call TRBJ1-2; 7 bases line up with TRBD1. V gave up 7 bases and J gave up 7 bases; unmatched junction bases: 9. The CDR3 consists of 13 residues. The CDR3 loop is CASNLRDRTGYTF. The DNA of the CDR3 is TGTGCCAGCAACCTCCGGGACAGAACTGGCTACACCTTC.